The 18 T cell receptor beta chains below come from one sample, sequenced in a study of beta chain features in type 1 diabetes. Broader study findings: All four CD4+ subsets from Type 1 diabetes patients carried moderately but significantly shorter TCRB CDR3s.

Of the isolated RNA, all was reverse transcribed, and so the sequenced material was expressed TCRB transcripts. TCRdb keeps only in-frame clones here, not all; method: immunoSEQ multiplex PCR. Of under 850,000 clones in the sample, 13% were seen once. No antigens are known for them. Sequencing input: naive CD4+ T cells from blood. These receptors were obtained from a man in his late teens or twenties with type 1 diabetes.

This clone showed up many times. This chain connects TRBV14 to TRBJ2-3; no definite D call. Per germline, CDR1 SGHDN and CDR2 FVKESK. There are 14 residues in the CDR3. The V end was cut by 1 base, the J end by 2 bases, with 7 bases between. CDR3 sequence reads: CASSQGGNTDTQYF. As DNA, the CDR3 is TGTGCCAGCAGCCAAGGTGGAAACACAGATACGCAGTATTTT.

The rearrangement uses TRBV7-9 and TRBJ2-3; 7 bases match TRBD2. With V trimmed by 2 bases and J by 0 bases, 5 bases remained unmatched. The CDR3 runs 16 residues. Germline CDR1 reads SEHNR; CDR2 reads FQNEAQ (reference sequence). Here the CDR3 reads CASSLNAGLSTDTQYF. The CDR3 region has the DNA TGTGCCAGCAGCTTAAACGCGGGACTAAGCACAGATACGCAGTATTTT.

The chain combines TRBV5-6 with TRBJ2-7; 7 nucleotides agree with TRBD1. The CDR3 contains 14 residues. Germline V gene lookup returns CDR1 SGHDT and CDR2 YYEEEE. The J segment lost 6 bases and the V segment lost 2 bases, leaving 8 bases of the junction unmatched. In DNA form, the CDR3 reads TGTGCCAGCAGCTTACTGACAGGGATGGGCGAGCAGTACTTC. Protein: CASSLLTGMGEQYF.

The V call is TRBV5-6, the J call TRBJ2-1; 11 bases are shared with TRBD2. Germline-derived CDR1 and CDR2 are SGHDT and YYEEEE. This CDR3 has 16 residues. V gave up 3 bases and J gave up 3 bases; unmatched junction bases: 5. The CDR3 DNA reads TGTGCCAGCAGCTCTCTAGCGGGGGGCTTCTACAATGAGCAGTTCTTC. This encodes CASSSLAGGFYNEQFF. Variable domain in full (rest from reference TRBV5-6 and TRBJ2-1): DAGVTQSPTHLIKTRGQQVTLRCSPKSGHDTVSWYQQALGQGPQFIFQYYEEEERQRGNFPDRFSGHQFPNYSSELNVNALLLGDSALYLCASSSLAGGFYNEQFFGPGTRLTVL.

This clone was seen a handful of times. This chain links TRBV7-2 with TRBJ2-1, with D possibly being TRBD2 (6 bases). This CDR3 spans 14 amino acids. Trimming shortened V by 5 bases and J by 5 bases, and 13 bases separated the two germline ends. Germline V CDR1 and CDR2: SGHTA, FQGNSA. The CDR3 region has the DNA TGTGCCAGCAGCGTCGGGACTGCGAACAATGAGCAGTTCTTC. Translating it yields CASSVGTANNEQFF.

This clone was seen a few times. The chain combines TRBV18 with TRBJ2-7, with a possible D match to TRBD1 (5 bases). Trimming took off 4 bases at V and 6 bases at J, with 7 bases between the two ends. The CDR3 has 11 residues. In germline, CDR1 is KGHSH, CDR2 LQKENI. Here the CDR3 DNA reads TGTGCCAGCTCACAAGGGGTCGAGCAGTACTTC. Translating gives CASSQGVEQYF.

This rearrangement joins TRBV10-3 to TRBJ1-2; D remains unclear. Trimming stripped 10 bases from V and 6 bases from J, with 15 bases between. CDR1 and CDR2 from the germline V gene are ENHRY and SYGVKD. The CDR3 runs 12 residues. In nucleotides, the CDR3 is TGTGCCACGGGTCTTCAGGAGGATGGCTACACCTTC. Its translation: CATGLQEDGYTF.

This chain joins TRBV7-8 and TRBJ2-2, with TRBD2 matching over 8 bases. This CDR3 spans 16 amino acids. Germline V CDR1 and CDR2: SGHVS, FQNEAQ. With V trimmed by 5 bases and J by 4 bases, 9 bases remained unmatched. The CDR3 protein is CASSVSGGGSTGELFF. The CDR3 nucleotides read TGTGCCAGCAGCGTGAGCGGGGGAGGTAGCACCGGGGAGCTGTTTTTT.

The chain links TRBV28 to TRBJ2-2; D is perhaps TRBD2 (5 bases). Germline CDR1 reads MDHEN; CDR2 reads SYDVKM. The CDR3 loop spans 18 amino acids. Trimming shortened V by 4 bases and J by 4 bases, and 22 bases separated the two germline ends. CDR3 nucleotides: TGTGCCAGCAGTTCCTCGGACGGCGGGTGGGGTAGCACCGGGGAGCTGTTTTTT. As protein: CASSSSDGGWGSTGELFF. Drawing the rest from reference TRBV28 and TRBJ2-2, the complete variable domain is DVKVTQSSRYLVKRTGEKVFLECVQDMDHENMFWYRQDPGLGLRLIYFSYDVKMKEKGDIPEGYSVSREKKERFSLILESASTNQTSMYLCASSSSDGGWGSTGELFFGEGSRLTVL.

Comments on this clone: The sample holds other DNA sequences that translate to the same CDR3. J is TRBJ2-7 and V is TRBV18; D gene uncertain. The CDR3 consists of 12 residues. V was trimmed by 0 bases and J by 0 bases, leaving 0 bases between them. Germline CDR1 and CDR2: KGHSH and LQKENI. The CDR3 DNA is TGTGCCAGCTCACCACCCTCCTACGAGCAGTACTTC. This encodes CASSPPSYEQYF.

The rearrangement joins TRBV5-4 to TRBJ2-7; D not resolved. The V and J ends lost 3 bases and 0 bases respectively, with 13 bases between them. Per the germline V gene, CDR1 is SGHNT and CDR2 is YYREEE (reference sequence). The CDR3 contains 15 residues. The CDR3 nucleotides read TGTGCCAGCAGCTCCGGACCCGTGAGCTCCTACGAGCAGTACTTC. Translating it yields CASSSGPVSSYEQYF.

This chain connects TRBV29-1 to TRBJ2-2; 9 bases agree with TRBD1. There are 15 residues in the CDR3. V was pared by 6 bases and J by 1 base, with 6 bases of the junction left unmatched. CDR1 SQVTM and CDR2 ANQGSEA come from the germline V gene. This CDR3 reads CSVTQGAVNTGELFF. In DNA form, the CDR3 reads TGCAGCGTCACACAGGGGGCAGTGAACACCGGGGAGCTGTTTTTT.

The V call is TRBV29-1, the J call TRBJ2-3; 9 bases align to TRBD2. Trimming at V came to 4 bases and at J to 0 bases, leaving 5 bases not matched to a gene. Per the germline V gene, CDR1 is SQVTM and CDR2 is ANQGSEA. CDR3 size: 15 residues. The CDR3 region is CSVGLAGVSTDTQYF. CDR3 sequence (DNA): TGCAGCGTTGGATTAGCGGGAGTTAGCACAGATACGCAGTATTTT.

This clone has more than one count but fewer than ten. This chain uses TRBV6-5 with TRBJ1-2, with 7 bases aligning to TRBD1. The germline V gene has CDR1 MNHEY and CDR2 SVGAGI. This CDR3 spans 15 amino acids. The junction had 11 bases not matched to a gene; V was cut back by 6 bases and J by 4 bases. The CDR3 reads CASSGTAREAYGYTF. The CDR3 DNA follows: TGTGCCAGCAGCGGGACAGCGCGCGAAGCCTATGGCTACACCTTC.

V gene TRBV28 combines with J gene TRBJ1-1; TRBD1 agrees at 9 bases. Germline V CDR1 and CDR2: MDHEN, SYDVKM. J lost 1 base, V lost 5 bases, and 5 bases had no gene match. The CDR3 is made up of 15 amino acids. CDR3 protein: CASSRPQGANTEAFF. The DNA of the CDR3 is TGTGCCAGCAGTCGACCACAGGGGGCGAACACTGAAGCTTTCTTT.

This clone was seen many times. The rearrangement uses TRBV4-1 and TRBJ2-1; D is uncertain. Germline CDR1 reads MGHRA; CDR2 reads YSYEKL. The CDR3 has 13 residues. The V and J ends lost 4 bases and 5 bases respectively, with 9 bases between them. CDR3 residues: CASSPPADNEQFF. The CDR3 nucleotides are TGCGCCAGCAGCCCCCCCGCCGACAATGAGCAGTTCTTC.

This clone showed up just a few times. CDR3 DNA: TGTGCCAGCACGGGACAGTGGGGAGAGACCCAGTACTTC. As protein: CASTGQWGETQYF. The chain employs TRBV6-5 and TRBJ2-5; 7 bases line up with TRBD1. The length of the CDR3 is 13 residues. The trim removed 7 bases at V and 4 bases at J, leaving 6 bases unmatched. Germline loops: CDR1 MNHEY, CDR2 SVGAGI.

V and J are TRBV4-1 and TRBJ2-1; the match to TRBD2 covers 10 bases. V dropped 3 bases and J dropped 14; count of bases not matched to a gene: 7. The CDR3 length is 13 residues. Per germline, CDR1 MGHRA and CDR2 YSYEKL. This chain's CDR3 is CASSQVLAGRKFF. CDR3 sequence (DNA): TGCGCCAGCAGCCAGGTACTAGCGGGGAGAAAGTTCTTC.